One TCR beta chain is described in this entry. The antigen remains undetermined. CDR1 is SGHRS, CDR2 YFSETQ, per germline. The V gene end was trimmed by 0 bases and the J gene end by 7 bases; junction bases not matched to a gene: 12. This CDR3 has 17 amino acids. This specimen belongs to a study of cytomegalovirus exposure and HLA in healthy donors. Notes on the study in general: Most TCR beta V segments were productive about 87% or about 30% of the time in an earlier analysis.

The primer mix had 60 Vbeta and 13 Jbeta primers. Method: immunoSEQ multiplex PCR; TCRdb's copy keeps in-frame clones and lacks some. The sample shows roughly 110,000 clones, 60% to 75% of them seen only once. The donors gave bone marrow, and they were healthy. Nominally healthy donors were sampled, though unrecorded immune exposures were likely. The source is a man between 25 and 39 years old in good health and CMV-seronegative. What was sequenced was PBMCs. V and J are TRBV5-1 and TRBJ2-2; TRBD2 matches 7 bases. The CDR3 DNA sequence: TGCGCCAGCAGCTTGGCCCCGCCGCAGCGGGGAGTCGGGGAGCTGTTTTTT. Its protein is CASSLAPPQRGVGELFF.